Presented here are 8 T cell receptor beta chains from one specimen sequenced in a study of blood T cell repertoires in COVID-19. Method: immunoSEQ multiplex PCR; TCRdb's copy keeps in-frame clones and lacks some. The sample has more than 150,000 clones; approximately 79% are singletons. Sequencing was carried out using peripheral blood. These receptors all come from a man aged 25 to 45 with active or convalescent COVID-19.

The chain combines TRBV6-5 with TRBJ1-1; D gene unclear. The CDR3 totals 14 residues. V lost 2 bases to trimming and J lost 1 base, with 8 bases between them. Per germline, CDR1 MNHEY and CDR2 SVGAGI. The CDR3 loop reads CASSYRGSNTEAFF. The CDR3 DNA is TGTGCCAGCAGTTACCGGGGATCGAACACTGAAGCTTTCTTT.

This chain connects TRBV4-3 to TRBJ1-6; D might be TRBD1 (6 bases). The V end was cut by 1 base, the J end by 4 bases, with 11 bases between. CDR1 and CDR2 (germline): LGHNA, YSLEER. This CDR3 region has 16 residues. CDR3 in amino acids: CASSQAGTPYNSPLHF. The DNA of the CDR3 is TGCGCCAGCAGCCAAGCGGGGACACCTTATAATTCACCCCTCCACTTT.

This clone is a singleton in its sample. Here the CDR3 reads CASSQVRYVAGGEGETQYF. The CDR3 region has the DNA TGTGCCAGCAGCCAAGTAAGGTATGTGGCAGGGGGCGAGGGGGAGACCCAGTACTTC. The chain recombines TRBV14 with TRBJ2-5; 8 bases fit TRBD1. The CDR3 covers 19 residues. With 1 base clipped from V and 5 bases from J, the junction kept 18 bases outside the gene matches. Germline V gene lookup returns CDR1 SGHDN and CDR2 FVKESK.

The chain combines TRBV18 with TRBJ2-7, with D maybe TRBD2 (5 bases). V lost 3 bases and J 5 bases, leaving 8 bases between the germline ends. Germline assignment: CDR1 KGHSH and CDR2 LQKENI. The CDR3 is 12 residues long. The CDR3 DNA is TGTGCCAGCTCACCCCAGAGGGACGAGCAGTACTTC. It specifies CASSPQRDEQYF.

The genes are TRBV5-1 and TRBJ2-2; 11 bases fit TRBD2. Germline CDR1 is SGHRS and CDR2 is YFSETQ. Unmatched junction bases numbered 6, after V lost 4 bases and J lost 4 bases. This CDR3 has 16 amino acids. The CDR3 protein is CASSELAGESTGELFF. The CDR3, as DNA: TGCGCCAGCAGCGAACTAGCGGGGGAGAGCACCGGGGAGCTGTTTTTT.

The gene calls are TRBV28 and TRBJ1-2, with unresolved D. Looked up from germline, CDR1 is MDHEN and CDR2 is SYDVKM. Trimming took 7 bases from V and 3 from J, leaving 18 bases between them. This CDR3 comprises 15 residues. The DNA for the CDR3 is TGTGCCAGCACCGTGGTTTCGAGGAGCCACTATGGCTACACCTTC. It encodes CASTVVSRSHYGYTF.

V usage is TRBV2 and J usage is TRBJ1-1; the D gene is possibly TRBD1 (5 bases). Trimming took 7 bases from V and 0 from J, leaving 6 bases between them. The CDR3 is 12 amino acids. Germline CDR1 SNHLY, CDR2 FYNNEI. The CDR3, as DNA: TGTGCCAGCACAGGGTTGAACACTGAAGCTTTCTTT. Translating it yields CASTGLNTEAFF.

This clone has just a few counts. The chain employs TRBV7-9 and TRBJ1-4; D possibly corresponds to TRBD1 (6 bases). V was shortened by 2 bases and J by 14 bases, with 15 bases between the two germline ends. The CDR3 has 13 amino acids. Germline assignment: CDR1 SEHNR and CDR2 FQNEAQ (reference sequence). The CDR3 region has the DNA TGTGCCAGCAGCTTAACGGGGGGCCAAGATCTGTTTTTT. It is translated as CASSLTGGQDLFF.